What follows are 9 T cell receptor beta chains derived from one specimen sequenced in a study of tumor-infiltrating lymphocytes in oesophageal squamous cell carcinoma. TCRdb used MiXCR to reprocess the PCR reads, holding one entry per CDR3 protein. The data contain 15,000 to 20,000 distinct CDR3 sequences, less than 45% of them singletons. Material: esophageal tumor tissue. These receptor sequences come from a male donor with esophageal squamous cell carcinoma.

On this clonotype: At one end, the junction sequence differs from germline, possibly due to a read error. The genes are TRBV7-7 and TRBJ2-7; the D gene is possibly TRBD1 (6 bases). TRBJ2-5 explains the end of the DNA better; the J call may be wrong. CDR3 size: 13 residues. Per germline, CDR1 SSHAT and CDR2 FNYEAQ (reference sequence). CDR3 residues: CASSATGSETQYF. The CDR3 DNA is TGTGCTAGCAGCGCAACAGGGTCAGAGACCCAGTACTTC.

Note on this clonotype: The junction shows a germline mismatch at one end, possibly a read error. This CDR3 reads CASSNGVLQSSYNEQFF. CDR3 nucleotide sequence: TGTGCTAGCAGTAACGGGGTCCTGCAGAGCTCCTACAATGAGCAGTTCTTC. This sequence joins TRBV7-9 and TRBJ2-1; possibly TRBD2 for D (5 bases). The CDR3 consists of 17 residues. The germline V gene encodes CDR1 SEHNR and CDR2 FQNEAQ (reference sequence).

In the case of this clonotype: This CDR3 fails to terminate in the conserved phenylalanine or tryptophan, so it likely reflects a read error. The DNA is omitted, as the CDR3 cannot be located on it reliably, and the CDR3 follows TCRdb's listing. The V gene is TRBV7-8, the J gene TRBJ2-7; TRBD1, the D gene given by the table, was not confirmed from the DNA. CDR1 is SGHVS and CDR2 is FQNEAQ in the germline V gene. Ends included, the CDR3 has 17 residues. The CDR3 sequence is CASREPGQGAGGYTFGS.

This clonotype was seen at least ten times. V is TRBV2 and J is TRBJ1-1, with TRBD1 as a possible D gene (6 bases). CDR3 length equals 15 residues. The V and J ends lost 6 bases and 0 bases respectively, with 14 bases between them. CDR1 and CDR2 from the germline V gene are SNHLY and FYNNEI. CDR3 DNA sequence: TGTGCCAGCAGGGGGGGGGCGAACATGAACACTGAAGCTTTCTTT. Protein product: CASRGGANMNTEAFF.

The table lists this clonotype with many counts. The chain links TRBV6-6 to TRBJ2-7; D not resolved. Trimming removed 2 bases at V and 7 bases at J, with 12 bases between. The germline CDR1 and CDR2 sequences are MNHNY and SVGAGI (reference sequence). The CDR3 is 13 amino acids. In DNA, the CDR3 is TGTGCCAGCAGTTACGGTGGTCTCGGGGAGCAGTACTTC. Protein product: CASSYGGLGEQYF.

The sample holds many counts of this clonotype. The J gene is TRBJ2-3, the V gene TRBV20-1, with D possibly being TRBD2 (6 bases). The ends were cut back, 1 base at V and 5 bases at J, with 13 bases in the middle. The CDR3 length is 14 residues. In germline, CDR1 is DFQATT, CDR2 SNEGSKA (reference sequence). As DNA, the CDR3 is TGCAGTGCTAGAGTGCTCCCTAGCGTAGATACGCAGTATTTT. Its translation is CSARVLPSVDTQYF.

The chain recombines TRBV12-3 or TRBV12-4 with TRBJ1-4, with unresolved D. This CDR3 spans 13 amino acids. Trimming removed 4 bases from V and 8 bases from J, with 11 bases in between. CDR3 loop: CASSWREREKLFF. CDR3 coding DNA: TGTGCCAGCAGTTGGAGGGAGAGGGAAAAACTGTTTTTT.

Many counts were recorded for this clonotype. The chain joins TRBV5-1 to TRBJ2-5; D may be TRBD1 or TRBD2 (5 bases each). Germline V CDR1 and CDR2: SGHRS, YFSETQ. The ends were cut back, 2 bases at V and 3 bases at J, with 14 bases in the middle. This CDR3 spans 15 amino acids. The CDR3 sequence is CASSLSGTNKETQYF. DNA for the CDR3: TGCGCCAGCAGCTTATCCGGGACCAATAAAGAGACCCAGTACTTC.

The chain joins TRBV7-6 to TRBJ2-3; either TRBD1 or TRBD2 may supply D (7 bases each). With the DNA end fitting TRBJ2-7 better, the J assignment may be wrong. Germline values: CDR1 SGHVS, CDR2 FNYEAQ. CDR3 size: 12 residues. The CDR3 loop is CASSQGGDEQYF. The CDR3 DNA is TGTGCCAGCAGCCAGGGGGGGGATGAGCAGTACTTC.